This T cell receptor (beta chain) stems from a study of sequential checkpoint blockade in melanoma. This CDR3 region has 16 residues. Trimming removed 4 bases from V and 2 bases from J; junction bases left unmatched: 5. Germline-derived CDR1 and CDR2 are SGHVS and FQNEAQ. Data came from immunoSEQ multiplex PCR; TCRdb stores just in-frame clones and leaves some out. The repertoire holds roughly 31,000 clones, with 86% as singletons. Described treatment: randomized to nivolumab then ipilimumab (arm A) or the reverse (arm B). Sorted cells were live CD3+CD8+, lacking CD19 and CD56, from PBMCs. This sequence was found in a human donor with melanoma. The chain joins TRBV7-8 to TRBJ2-5; 12 nucleotides agree with TRBD2. Source: CD8+ T cells sorted from blood (inferred from file names), taken from a patient given nivolumab and ipilimumab in sequence. CDR3 DNA: TGTGCCAGCAGCTCAGGACTAGCGGGACTTCAAGAGACCCAGTACTTC. It yields the protein CASSSGLAGLQETQYF. Looking up the rest from reference TRBV7-8 and TRBJ2-5 gives the full variable domain: GAGVSQSPRYKVAKRGQDVALRCDPISGHVSLFWYQQALGQGPEFLTYFQNEAQLDKSGLPSDRFFAERPEGSVSTLKIQRTQQEDSAVYLCASSSGLAGLQETQYFGPGTRLLVL.